Shown below are 6 T cell receptor beta chains from a single sample sequenced in a study of shared clonotypes between healthy human individuals. Measured with immunoSEQ multiplex PCR; TCRdb has only the in-frame clones, and not every one. Altogether some 650,000 clones are present, less than 98% being singletons, with the ten largest covering around 0.058%. Input material: naive CD4+ T cells sorted from blood. Subset here: CD45RA+ positively selected. These receptors were taken from a woman aged 25 to 45 in good health.

The chain joins TRBV29-1 to TRBJ1-4; perhaps TRBD1 as D (6 bases). Germline CDR1 SQVTM, CDR2 ANQGSEA. The CDR3 is made up of 14 amino acids. Trimming took off 0 bases at V and 10 bases at J, with 15 bases between the two ends. CDR3 sequence (DNA): TGCAGCGTTGAAGAATCGGGGGGCTCGGGAAAACTGTTTTTT. Amino acid sequence: CSVEESGGSGKLFF.

The rearrangement links TRBV2 to TRBJ2-3; 8 bases are shared with TRBD2. The CDR3 covers 15 residues. J lost 4 bases, V lost 6 bases, and 9 bases had no gene match. Per the germline V gene, CDR1 is SNHLY and CDR2 is FYNNEI. Written as DNA, the CDR3 is TGTGCCAGCAGCGAGGGACTAGGTCACTCAGATACGCAGTATTTT. It encodes CASSEGLGHSDTQYF. The full variable domain, in which reference TRBV2 and TRBJ2-3 provide the parts outside the CDR3, is EPEVTQTPSHQVTQMGQEVILRCVPISNHLYFYWYRQILGQKVEFLVSFYNNEISEKSEIFDDQFSVERPDGSNFTLKIRSTKLEDSAMYFCASSEGLGHSDTQYFGPGTRLTVL.

J is TRBJ1-4 and V is TRBV28; D not certain. Germline-derived CDR1 and CDR2 are MDHEN and SYDVKM. The CDR3 length is 14 residues. The germline V and J ends were trimmed by 2 bases and 8 bases, with 12 bases remaining between them. CDR3 nucleotides: TGTGCCAGCAGTTTAGACGGGATGCCAGAAAAACTGTTTTTT. It yields the protein CASSLDGMPEKLFF.

The rearrangement joins TRBV11-2 to TRBJ1-1; the D is unclear. Germline lookup yields CDR1 SGHAT and CDR2 FQNNGV. V lost 2 bases and J lost 6, with 7 bases in between. The CDR3 is 12 residues long. The CDR3 is CASSLSHSEAFF. CDR3 in DNA: TGTGCCAGCAGCTTAAGCCATTCTGAAGCTTTCTTT.

This chain joins TRBV7-2 and TRBJ2-2, with TRBD2 matching 16 bases. J gave up 4 bases and V 5 bases, and 4 bases lay outside the gene matches. The CDR3 has 17 residues. Per germline, CDR1 SGHTA and CDR2 FQGNSA. The CDR3 spells CASSGTSGRAVTGELFF. The CDR3 region has the DNA TGTGCCAGCAGCGGGACTAGCGGGAGGGCCGTCACCGGGGAGCTGTTTTTT.

This sequence joins TRBV7-9 and TRBJ2-1; 8 nucleotides match TRBD1. The CDR3 has 15 residues. The V gene end was trimmed by 2 bases and the J gene end by 7 bases; junction bases not matched to a gene: 7. CDR1 and CDR2 from the germline V gene are SEHNR and FQNEAQ (reference sequence). CDR3 loop: CASSLPRTGTNEQFF. CDR3 bases: TGTGCCAGCAGCTTACCCAGGACAGGGACGAATGAGCAGTTCTTC.